Following are 20 T cell receptor beta chains from one sample sequenced in a study of cytomegalovirus exposure and HLA in healthy donors. This PCR relied on a set of 60 Vbeta primers and 13 Jbeta primers. Profiled with immunoSEQ multiplex PCR; TCRdb holds only in-frame clones, not every one. The repertoire holds some 140,000 clones, 79% seen once, with roughly 7.7% in the top ten. The sequencing input was PBMCs. These receptors were collected from a young man in good health and CMV-seropositive.

The CDR3, as DNA: TGTGCCAGCAGTCGGGGCGGACAGGGGCATCAGCCCCAGCATTTT. It encodes CASSRGGQGHQPQHF. This sequence joins TRBV6-6 and TRBJ1-5; 9 bases are shared with TRBD1. The CDR3 sequence is 15 residues long. V gave up 5 bases and J gave up 5 bases; unmatched junction bases: 7. Germline V CDR1 and CDR2: MNHNY, SVGAGI (reference sequence).

V is TRBV2 and J is TRBJ1-4, with D perhaps TRBD1 (5 bases). There are 13 residues in the CDR3. Trimming cost V 4 bases and J 8 bases, with 11 bases left between them. Germline CDR1 SNHLY, CDR2 FYNNEI. CDR3 in amino acids: CASSAQGGEKLFF. For the CDR3, the DNA is TGTGCCAGCAGTGCGCAGGGCGGCGAAAAACTGTTTTTT.

DNA of the CDR3: TGTGCCAGCAGTTACCGGACAGGGGACTACGGGGAGCTGTTTTTT. Its translation: CASSYRTGDYGELFF. The chain carries TRBV6-5 and TRBJ2-2; the match to TRBD1 covers 9 bases. The CDR3 runs to 15 residues. Per the germline V gene, CDR1 is MNHEY and CDR2 is SVGAGI. J was trimmed by 7 bases and V by 2 bases; bases with no gene match: 5.

This chain uses TRBV7-9 with TRBJ2-1, with D maybe TRBD1 (5 bases). This CDR3 contains 13 residues. V was pared by 5 bases and J by 3 bases, with 8 bases between. Germline V gene data show CDR1 as SEHNR and CDR2 as FQNEAQ (reference sequence). The CDR3 coding sequence is TGTGCCAGCAGCCCGGACAACTACAATGAGCAGTTCTTC. This sequence encodes CASSPDNYNEQFF.

The CDR3 loop is CASSIGRGVGNTIYF. Written as DNA, the CDR3 is TGTGCCAGTAGTATCGGGAGAGGCGTTGGAAACACCATATATTTT. The chain has TRBV19 and TRBJ1-3, with D unresolved. The CDR3 length is 15 residues. The V gene lost 3 bases and the J gene lost 3 bases, with 12 bases spanning the gap. CDR1 and CDR2 (germline): LNHDA, SQIVND (reference sequence).

The chain combines TRBV5-4 with TRBJ1-1; 10 nucleotides agree with TRBD1. Germline V lookup: CDR1 SGHNT, CDR2 YYREEE (reference sequence). This CDR3 is built from 15 residues. V gave up 2 bases and J gave up 7 bases; unmatched junction bases: 8. DNA of the CDR3: TGTGCCAGCAGCTTCCCTGACAGGGGGCATGATGAAGCTTTCTTT. It is translated as CASSFPDRGHDEAFF.

The chain joins TRBV28 to TRBJ2-7; 9 bases map to TRBD2. The CDR3 runs to 19 residues. Germline-derived CDR1 and CDR2 are MDHEN and SYDVKM. V gave up 4 bases and J gave up 1 base; unmatched junction bases: 17. The chain's CDR3 is CASSYPRGSGSIYSYEQYF. The CDR3 DNA reads TGTGCCAGCAGTTACCCCCGGGGTAGCGGGAGTATATATTCCTACGAGCAGTACTTC.

The chain couples TRBV2 to TRBJ1-6, with D perhaps TRBD1 (6 bases). Germline V gives CDR1 SNHLY, CDR2 FYNNEI. V was trimmed by 5 bases and J by 7 bases, leaving 18 bases between them. This CDR3 is 16 amino acids long. The CDR3 sequence: CASSSATGPVNSPLHF. The CDR3, as DNA: TGTGCCAGCAGTTCCGCGACAGGTCCGGTCAATTCACCCCTCCACTTT.

The rearrangement joins TRBV4-2 to TRBJ1-1; D is unclear. Trimming shortened V by 7 bases and J by 1 base, and 13 bases separated the two germline ends. Germline-derived CDR1 and CDR2 are LGHNA and YNFKEQ. The CDR3 runs 14 residues. The CDR3 loop is CASKREQSNTEAFF. CDR3 sequence (DNA): TGTGCCAGCAAACGGGAACAGTCGAACACTGAAGCTTTCTTT.

V is TRBV28 and J is TRBJ2-3; D call uncertain. CDR3 length equals 12 residues. From germline, CDR1 is MDHEN and CDR2 SYDVKM. The V end lost 4 bases, the J end lost 9 bases, and 11 bases lay between the germline ends. The CDR3 loop is CASSSHFKTQYF. The CDR3 DNA reads as TGTGCCAGCAGTTCCCACTTTAAGACGCAGTATTTT.

The chain is built from TRBV29-1 and TRBJ2-7, with TRBD2 identical over 8 bases. Per the germline V gene, CDR1 is SQVTM and CDR2 is ANQGSEA. Germline trimming cut 7 bases from V and 2 bases from J; bases unmatched to any gene: 7. CDR3 length: 13 amino acids. CDR3 residues: CSALRGGPYEQYF. The CDR3 DNA reads TGCAGCGCCCTCCGGGGGGGTCCCTACGAGCAGTACTTC.

The V and J genes are TRBV9 and TRBJ2-5, with TRBD1 identical over 9 bases. The CDR3 length is 15 residues. CDR1 and CDR2 (germline): SGDLS, YYNGEE. With 4 bases clipped from V and 1 base from J, the junction kept 5 bases outside the gene matches. The DNA of the CDR3 is TGTGCCAGCAGCCCTGGGACAGGGCGCCAAGAGACCCAGTACTTC. Protein: CASSPGTGRQETQYF.

V and J are TRBV5-1 and TRBJ1-3; D ambiguous. The CDR3 spans 15 residues. Trimming left V 0 bases short and J 4 bases short, with 11 bases between. Looked up from germline, CDR1 is SGHRS and CDR2 is YFSETQ. The CDR3 sequence: CASSLVGGEGNTIYF. CDR3 sequence (DNA): TGCGCCAGCAGCTTGGTTGGCGGCGAGGGAAACACCATATATTTT.

This clone showed up just a few times. V gene TRBV2 combines with J gene TRBJ2-5; D gene ambiguous. The V and J ends lost 6 bases and 3 bases respectively, with 5 bases between them. CDR1 is SNHLY, CDR2 FYNNEI, per germline. The CDR3 is 11 residues long. CDR3 in amino acids: CASSPKETQYF. CDR3 nucleotides: TGTGCCAGCAGCCCTAAAGAGACCCAGTACTTC.

This clone has only one observation. CDR3 residues: CASSLLGLEGAFF. CDR3 bases: TGTGCCAGCAGTTTATTGGGACTTGAAGGGGCTTTCTTT. The chain uses TRBV27 and TRBJ1-1, with D possibly TRBD1 on 5 matching bases. Germline V gene sequence: CDR1 MNHEY, CDR2 SMNVEV (reference sequence). The CDR3 runs 13 residues. Trimming pared 1 base from V and 11 bases from J, leaving 14 bases between.

This clone appeared a single time. This sequence joins TRBV5-1 and TRBJ2-2; 9 bases line up with TRBD2. With 4 bases clipped from V and 7 bases from J, the junction kept 8 bases outside the gene matches. The germline V gene encodes CDR1 SGHRS and CDR2 YFSETQ. This CDR3 region has 15 residues. CDR3 nucleotides: TGCGCCAGCAGCAGGCGGGGGGGCCAAGGCGGGGAGCTGTTTTTT. As protein: CASSRRGGQGGELFF.

This chain links TRBV12-5 with TRBJ2-3; TRBD2 is a possible D gene (5 bases). The V gene's germline CDR1 is LGHNT and CDR2 FRNRAP. The CDR3 runs 15 residues. Between the trimmed V and J ends, which lost 5 bases and 4 bases, there was a span of 16 bases. Written as DNA, the CDR3 is TGTGCTAGTGGTCCCCGACTATCAACGCCAGATACGCAGTATTTT. Its translation: CASGPRLSTPDTQYF.

The J gene is TRBJ2-7, the V gene TRBV2, with 12 bases aligning to TRBD1. Germline CDR1 is SNHLY and CDR2 is FYNNEI. V lost 6 bases and J lost 12; bases outside the gene matches: 9. CDR3 size: 13 residues. CDR3 nucleotide sequence: TGTGCCAGCAGGGGTAGGGACAGGGGGCCTCCGTACTTC. Protein sequence: CASRGRDRGPPYF.

V and J are TRBV6-5 and TRBJ2-7; D is undetermined. V lost 2 bases, J lost 6 bases, and 17 bases lay in between. There are 15 residues in the CDR3. Germline values: CDR1 MNHEY, CDR2 SVGAGI. The CDR3 nucleotides read TGTGCCAGCAGTTACGTGGCTGCGGTATCGGGCGAGCAGTACTTC. Amino acid sequence: CASSYVAAVSGEQYF.

Only one count was recorded for this clone. This chain uses TRBV7-8 with TRBJ1-3, with D unclear. The V end was cut by 1 base, the J end by 0 bases, with 7 bases between. The germline CDR1 and CDR2 sequences are SGHVS and FQNEAQ. This CDR3 has 15 residues. CDR3: CASSLGGLSGNTIYF. The CDR3 DNA sequence: TGTGCCAGCAGCTTAGGAGGACTCTCTGGAAACACCATATATTTT.